These 30 T cell receptor beta chains were sequenced from one sample in a study of cytotoxic CD8 clonotypes in ibrutinib-treated CLL. Libraries were prepared by immunoSEQ multiplex PCR; TCRdb keeps only in-frame clonotypes and omits some of them. The sample consists of under 200,000 clones, approximately 77% of them appearing once. The sample in question was PBMCs, obtained after 12 months of ibrutinib treatment. These receptors all stem from a human donor with chronic lymphocytic leukemia.

About this clone: The sample holds other DNA sequences that translate to the same CDR3. This sequence joins TRBV5-4 and TRBJ2-2; D gene uncertain. The ends were cut back, 0 bases at V and 1 base at J, with 13 bases in the middle. Germline CDR1 SGHNT, CDR2 YYREEE (reference sequence). The CDR3 covers 17 residues. The CDR3, as DNA: TGTGCCAGCAGCTTGGCCGAGAGGTGGGGGAACACCGGGGAGCTGTTTTTT. It specifies CASSLAERWGNTGELFF. The full variable domain, in which reference TRBV5-4 and TRBJ2-2 provide the parts outside the CDR3, is ETGVTQSPTHLIKTRGQQVTLRCSSQSGHNTVSWYQQALGQGPQFIFQYYREEENGRGNFPPRFSGLQFPNYSSELNVNALELDDSALYLCASSLAERWGNTGELFFGEGSRLTVL.

This rearrangement joins TRBV2 to TRBJ2-1, with 12 positions matching TRBD2. Germline assignment: CDR1 SNHLY and CDR2 FYNNEI. Trimming took 7 bases from V and 3 from J; bases not matched to a gene: 10. CDR3 length: 17 residues. As DNA, the CDR3 is TGTGCCAGCACCGGATTCCGGACTAGCGGGGTCTACAATGAGCAGTTCTTC. This sequence encodes CASTGFRTSGVYNEQFF.

The rearrangement uses TRBV9 and TRBJ2-1; 9 bases agree with TRBD2. The V gene end was trimmed by 6 bases and the J gene end by 1 base; junction bases not matched to a gene: 5. Germline V CDR1 and CDR2: SGDLS, YYNGEE. The length of the CDR3 is 15 residues. The CDR3 sequence is CASTGAGGSYNEQFF. The DNA for the CDR3 is TGTGCCAGCACTGGGGCGGGAGGGTCCTACAATGAGCAGTTCTTC.

The rearrangement links TRBV5-4 to TRBJ2-3, with 10 bases that match TRBD2. This CDR3 is 15 amino acids long. V shed 4 bases and J 9 bases; nucleotides not matched to a gene: 11. Germline V CDR1 and CDR2: SGHNT, YYREEE (reference sequence). This CDR3 reads CASSPGTSVLGTQYF. The CDR3 DNA reads TGTGCCAGCAGCCCCGGGACTAGCGTTTTAGGGACGCAGTATTTT.

This chain joins TRBV4-2 and TRBJ1-1, with a weak D call TRBD1 (5 bases). The CDR3 is 14 amino acids. Germline lookup yields CDR1 LGHNA and CDR2 YNFKEQ. V lost 0 bases to trimming and J lost 3 bases, with 8 bases between them. The CDR3 DNA follows: TGTGCCAGCAGCCAAGATCAGGGATACACTGAAGCTTTCTTT. As protein: CASSQDQGYTEAFF.

The chain employs TRBV5-6 and TRBJ1-3, with a possible D match to TRBD1 (6 bases). This CDR3 region has 14 residues. Trimming removed 5 bases from V and 5 bases from J, with 14 bases in between. Germline values: CDR1 SGHDT, CDR2 YYEEEE. The CDR3 DNA reads as TGTGCCAGCAGTCACTGGCAGGGGCGAAACACCATATATTTT. Amino acids: CASSHWQGRNTIYF.

This sequence joins TRBV7-2 and TRBJ2-1; unclear D gene. V lost 1 base to trimming and J lost 12 bases, with 16 bases between them. The V gene's germline CDR1 is SGHTA and CDR2 FQGNSA. This CDR3 comprises 14 residues. CDR3 sequence reads: CASSLGDPFGPQFF. CDR3 bases: TGTGCCAGCAGCTTAGGGGATCCATTCGGTCCGCAGTTCTTC.

V gene TRBV7-9 combines with J gene TRBJ2-6, with 9 nucleotides matching TRBD1. The length of the CDR3 is 16 residues. J was trimmed by 2 bases and V by 5 bases; bases with no gene match: 4. Germline assignment: CDR1 SEHNR and CDR2 FQNEAQ (reference sequence). The CDR3 DNA follows: TGTGCCAGCAGCCGGCGGACAGGGGCTGGGGCCAACGTCCTGACTTTC. This sequence encodes CASSRRTGAGANVLTF.

This rearrangement joins TRBV2 to TRBJ2-2; TRBD2 matches 7 bases. J lost 7 bases, V lost 8 bases, and 13 bases had no gene match. Germline loops: CDR1 SNHLY, CDR2 FYNNEI. The CDR3 runs 15 residues. The CDR3 reads CASRSGEGLHGELFF. The CDR3 DNA reads TGTGCCAGCCGGTCGGGGGAGGGCCTTCACGGGGAGCTGTTTTTT.

This sequence joins TRBV27 and TRBJ2-7; 9 positions match TRBD2. Germline lookup yields CDR1 MNHEY and CDR2 SMNVEV (reference sequence). The length of the CDR3 is 15 residues. Unmatched junction bases numbered 2, after V lost 2 bases and J lost 0 bases. This CDR3 reads CASSLGGRGSYEQYF. The CDR3 DNA follows: TGTGCCAGCAGTTTAGGCGGGAGGGGCTCCTACGAGCAGTACTTC.

V usage is TRBV5-1 and J usage is TRBJ2-2, with TRBD1 as a possible D gene (5 bases). Per the germline V gene, CDR1 is SGHRS and CDR2 is YFSETQ. This CDR3 contains 15 residues. Trimming cost V 7 bases and J 0 bases, with 13 bases left between them. The CDR3 is CASHQGSTNTGELFF. The CDR3 DNA is TGCGCCAGCCACCAGGGCAGTACGAACACCGGGGAGCTGTTTTTT. Full variable domain (rest looked up from reference TRBV5-1 and TRBJ2-2): KAGVTQTPRYLIKTRGQQVTLSCSPISGHRSVSWYQQTPGQGLQFLFEYFSETQRNKGNFPGRFSGRQFSNSRSEMNVSTLELGDSALYLCASHQGSTNTGELFFGEGSRLTVL.

The chain carries TRBV28 and TRBJ2-7; either TRBD1 or TRBD2 may fit D (5 bases each). CDR1 and CDR2 (germline): MDHEN, SYDVKM. The V and J ends lost 5 bases and 0 bases respectively, with 20 bases between them. The CDR3 has 17 residues. CDR3 protein: CASSNGLDGTASYEQYF. The DNA of the CDR3 is TGTGCCAGCAGTAACGGCCTGGACGGGACCGCCTCCTACGAGCAGTACTTC.

The gene calls are TRBV7-8 and TRBJ1-3; D is perhaps TRBD1 (6 bases). The CDR3 extends over 16 amino acids. Trimming took 2 bases from V and 0 from J, leaving 11 bases between them. Germline V gene sequence: CDR1 SGHVS, CDR2 FQNEAQ. The CDR3, as DNA: TGTGCCAGCAGCTTAAGGCGGGACAACTCTGGAAACACCATATATTTT. The encoded protein is CASSLRRDNSGNTIYF.

V and J are TRBV12-5 and TRBJ2-2; a possible D gene is TRBD2 (5 bases). This CDR3 is 12 amino acids long. With 6 bases removed from V and 7 bases from J, the gap between germline ends came to 9 bases. Germline V gene sequence: CDR1 LGHNT, CDR2 FRNRAP. The CDR3, as DNA: TGTGCTAGTGGCCGCGAGGGCGGGGAGCTGTTTTTT. This translates into CASGREGGELFF. Together with reference TRBV12-5 and TRBJ2-2, the CDR3 gives the full variable domain: DARVTQTPRHKVTEMGQEVTMRCQPILGHNTVFWYRQTMMQGLELLAYFRNRAPLDDSGMPKDRFSAEMPDATLATLKIQPSEPRDSAVYFCASGREGGELFFGEGSRLTVL.

J is TRBJ1-2 and V is TRBV2; D is uncertain. The CDR3 contains 13 residues. Trimming shortened V by 8 bases and J by 0 bases, and 10 bases separated the two germline ends. Germline lookup yields CDR1 SNHLY and CDR2 FYNNEI. This CDR3 reads CASRYGPNYGYTF. In DNA form, the CDR3 reads TGTGCCAGCCGGTACGGGCCTAACTATGGCTACACCTTC.

The chain recombines TRBV28 with TRBJ1-1, with D uncertain. Germline lookup yields CDR1 MDHEN and CDR2 SYDVKM. The CDR3 is 11 residues long. Trimming pared 8 bases from V and 4 bases from J, leaving 8 bases between. The CDR3 spells CASGVGTEAFF. CDR3 nucleotides: TGTGCCAGCGGGGTGGGCACTGAAGCTTTCTTT.

The gene calls are TRBV30 and TRBJ1-2; the D gene is possibly TRBD1 (5 bases). The CDR3 spans 12 residues. Trimming pared 5 bases from V and 8 bases from J, leaving 15 bases between. Germline CDR1 GTSNPN, CDR2 SVGIG (reference sequence). CDR3 coding DNA: TGTGCCTGGGAAGGGGTTCGAGGGGGCTACACCTTC. As protein: CAWEGVRGGYTF. Full variable domain (missing parts from reference TRBV30 and TRBJ1-2): SQTIHQWPATLVQPVGSPLSLECTVEGTSNPNLYWYRQAAGRGLQLLFYSVGIGQISSEVPQNLSASRPQDRQFILSSKKLLLSDSGFYLCAWEGVRGGYTFGSGTRLTVV.

The rearrangement uses TRBV6-4 and TRBJ2-2, with 8 bases that match TRBD2. The CDR3 consists of 15 residues. Germline CDR1 is MRHNA and CDR2 is SNTAGT. V lost 6 bases, J lost 0 bases, and 3 bases stayed unmatched. The CDR3 is CASRETSANTGELFF. The CDR3 DNA reads TGTGCCAGCAGGGAGACTAGCGCGAACACCGGGGAGCTGTTTTTT.

The chain links TRBV18 to TRBJ1-2; TRBD1 agrees at 8 bases. CDR1 is KGHSH, CDR2 LQKENI, per germline. The CDR3 runs to 13 residues. After removal of 3 bases from V and 10 bases from J, the junction contained 7 bases not matched to a gene. CDR3: CASSPGQGFDYTF. Written as DNA, the CDR3 is TGTGCCAGCTCACCTGGACAGGGCTTTGACTACACCTTC.

This sequence joins TRBV7-9 and TRBJ2-3; weak D call: TRBD2 (6 bases). Germline CDR1 and CDR2: SEHNR and FQNEAQ (reference sequence). The CDR3 is made up of 16 amino acids. Trimming took off 5 bases at V and 7 bases at J, with 22 bases between the two ends. This CDR3 reads CASSLVQAGRTNTQYF. CDR3 nucleotide sequence: TGTGCCAGCAGCCTGGTTCAGGCGGGAAGAACAAATACGCAGTATTTT.

This sequence joins TRBV7-2 and TRBJ1-2; D might be TRBD1 (5 bases). CDR3 length: 14 amino acids. Deletions cut 1 base from V and 4 bases from J, with 10 bases between. The germline V gene has CDR1 SGHTA and CDR2 FQGNSA. The CDR3 reads CASSLGGESYGYTF. The CDR3 DNA reads as TGTGCCAGCAGCTTAGGGGGGGAAAGCTATGGCTACACCTTC.

J is TRBJ2-2 and V is TRBV5-6; D tentatively reads TRBD1 or TRBD2 (6 bases each). The CDR3 runs to 15 residues. Germline V gives CDR1 SGHDT, CDR2 YYEEEE. The germline V and J ends were trimmed by 1 base and 6 bases, with 13 bases remaining between them. The CDR3 region has the DNA TGTGCCAGCAGCTTGAGGGGCGGGACACCCGGGGAGCTGTTTTTT. This translates into CASSLRGGTPGELFF.

The CDR3 spells CASSHLNGGRLGTQYF. The CDR3 DNA reads TGTGCCAGCAGCCACCTAAATGGGGGGCGGTTGGGGACCCAGTACTTC. The chain joins TRBV6-6 to TRBJ2-5; D may match TRBD1 or TRBD2 (6 bases each). The V end was cut by 6 bases, the J end by 7 bases, with 24 bases between. The CDR3 loop spans 16 amino acids. CDR1 is MNHNY and CDR2 is SVGAGI in the germline V gene (reference sequence).

The chain recombines TRBV7-2 with TRBJ1-1; maybe TRBD1 (5 bases). This CDR3 is built from 16 residues. V shed 5 bases and J shed 4 bases, with 20 bases lying between them. In germline, CDR1 is SGHTA, CDR2 FQGNSA. CDR3 DNA: TGTGCCAGCAGCGCGGACGGGACCCCTCTTACCACTGAAGCTTTCTTT. This encodes CASSADGTPLTTEAFF.

This clone was counted once. V and J are TRBV6-5 and TRBJ1-1, with 7 positions matching TRBD1. In germline, CDR1 is MNHEY, CDR2 SVGAGI. CDR3 length equals 13 residues. After removal of 6 bases from V and 7 bases from J, the junction contained 8 bases not matched to a gene. The CDR3 loop reads CASRAIQGIEAFF. The CDR3 DNA reads TGTGCCAGCAGGGCCATACAGGGGATTGAAGCTTTCTTT.

CDR3 nucleotides: TGTGCCAGCAGCGTTCAGGGGAACACTGAAGCTTTCTTT. Amino acid sequence: CASSVQGNTEAFF. This chain connects TRBV11-1 to TRBJ1-1, with D possibly being TRBD1 (5 bases). V lost 5 bases to trimming and J lost 1 base, with 8 bases between them. CDR1 and CDR2 from the germline V gene are SGHAT and FQDESV (reference sequence). The CDR3 length is 13 residues.

This clone was seen a single time. This rearrangement joins TRBV5-5 to TRBJ2-7; D perhaps matches TRBD2 (6 bases). V lost 3 bases and J 2 bases, leaving 15 bases between the germline ends. The length of the CDR3 is 15 residues. Germline-derived CDR1 and CDR2 are SGHKS and YYEKEE (reference sequence). The CDR3 nucleotides are TGTGCCAGCAGCTCATCCGGGACGGGGGCCTACGAGCAGTACTTC. Translation gives CASSSSGTGAYEQYF. Full variable domain (rest looked up from reference TRBV5-5 and TRBJ2-7): DAGVTQSPTHLIKTRGQQVTLRCSPISGHKSVSWYQQVLGQGPQFIFQYYEKEERGRGNFPDRFSARQFPNYSSELNVNALLLGDSALYLCASSSSGTGAYEQYFGPGTRLTVT.

This clone appeared a single time. This chain links TRBV28 with TRBJ1-2, with D possibly matching TRBD1 (6 bases). V gave up 10 bases and J gave up 1 base, with 13 bases separating them. The V gene's germline CDR1 is MDHEN and CDR2 SYDVKM. This CDR3 contains 13 residues. The CDR3 reads CATYTGNNYGYTF. CDR3 sequence (DNA): TGTGCCACCTATACAGGGAATAACTATGGCTACACCTTC.

Turning to this clone: At one of its ends the junction is not consistent with the germline gene, which may arise from a read error. J is TRBJ2-7 and V is TRBV7-2; D possibly corresponds to TRBD1 (7 bases). The CDR3 consists of 15 residues. CDR1 is SGHTA, CDR2 FQGNSA, per germline. The CDR3 protein is CASSLARGGQYEQYF. In nucleotides, the CDR3 is TGTGCCAGCAGCCTAGCGAGAGGGGGCCAATACGAGCAGTACTTC.

The V gene is TRBV27, the J gene TRBJ2-7, with D unclear. V lost 3 bases and J lost 0, with 21 bases in between. Germline CDR1 is MNHEY and CDR2 is SMNVEV (reference sequence). This CDR3 is 18 amino acids long. The CDR3 nucleotides read TGTGCCAGCAGTTTTTTGGTGGCCAACAGCCAGAGCTCCTACGAGCAGTACTTC. As protein: CASSFLVANSQSSYEQYF.